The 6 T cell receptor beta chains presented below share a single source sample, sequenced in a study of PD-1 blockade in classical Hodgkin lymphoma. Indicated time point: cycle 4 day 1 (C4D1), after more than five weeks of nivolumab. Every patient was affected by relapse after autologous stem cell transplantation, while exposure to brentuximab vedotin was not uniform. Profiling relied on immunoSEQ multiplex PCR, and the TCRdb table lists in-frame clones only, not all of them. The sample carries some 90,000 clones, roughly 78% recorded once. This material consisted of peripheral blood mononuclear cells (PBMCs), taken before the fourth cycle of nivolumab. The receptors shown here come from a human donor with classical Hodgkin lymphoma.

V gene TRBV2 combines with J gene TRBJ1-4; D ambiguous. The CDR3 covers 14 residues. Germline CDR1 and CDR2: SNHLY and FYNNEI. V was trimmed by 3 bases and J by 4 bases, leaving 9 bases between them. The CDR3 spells CASSDRYGNEKLFF. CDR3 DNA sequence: TGTGCCAGCAGTGACCGGTATGGTAATGAAAAACTGTTTTTT.

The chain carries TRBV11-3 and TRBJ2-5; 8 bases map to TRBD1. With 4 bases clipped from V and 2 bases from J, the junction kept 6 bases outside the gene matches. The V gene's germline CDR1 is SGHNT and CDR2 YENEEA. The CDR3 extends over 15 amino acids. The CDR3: CASSSGRGLQETQYF. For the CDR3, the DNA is TGTGCCAGCAGCTCGGGCAGGGGGCTACAAGAGACCCAGTACTTC.

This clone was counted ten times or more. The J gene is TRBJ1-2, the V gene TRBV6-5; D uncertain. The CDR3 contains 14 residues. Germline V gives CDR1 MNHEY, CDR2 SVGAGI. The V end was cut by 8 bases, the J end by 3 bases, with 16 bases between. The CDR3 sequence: CASGGSTWDYGYTF. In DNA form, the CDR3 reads TGTGCCAGCGGTGGTTCAACCTGGGACTATGGCTACACCTTC.

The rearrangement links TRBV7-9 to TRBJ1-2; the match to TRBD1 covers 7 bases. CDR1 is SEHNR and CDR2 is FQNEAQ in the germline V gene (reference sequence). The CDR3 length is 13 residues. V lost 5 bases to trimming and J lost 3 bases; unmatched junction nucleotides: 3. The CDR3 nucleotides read TGTGCCAGCAGCCCCGGGACAGACTATGGCTACACCTTC. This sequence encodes CASSPGTDYGYTF. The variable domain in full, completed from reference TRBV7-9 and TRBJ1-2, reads DTGVSQNPRHKITKRGQNVTFRCDPISEHNRLYWYRQTLGQGPEFLTYFQNEAQLEKSRLLSDRFSAERPKGSFSTLEIQRTEQGDSAMYLCASSPGTDYGYTFGSGTRLTVV.

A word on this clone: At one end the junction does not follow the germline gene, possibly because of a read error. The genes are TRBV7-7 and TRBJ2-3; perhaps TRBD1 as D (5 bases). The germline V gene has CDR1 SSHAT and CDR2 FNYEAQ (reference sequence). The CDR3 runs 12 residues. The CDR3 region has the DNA TGTGCTAGCAGCGACCAGGGCGATACGCAGTATTTT. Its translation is CASSDQGDTQYF.

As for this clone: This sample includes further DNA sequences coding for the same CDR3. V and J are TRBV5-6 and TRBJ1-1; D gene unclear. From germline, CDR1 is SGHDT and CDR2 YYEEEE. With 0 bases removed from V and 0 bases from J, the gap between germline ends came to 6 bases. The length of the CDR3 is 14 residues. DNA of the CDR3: TGTGCCAGCAGCTTGGGGGCTATGAACACTGAAGCTTTCTTT. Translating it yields CASSLGAMNTEAFF.